The source of this TCR beta chain is a study of blood T cell repertoires in COVID-19. Study overall: Sites in the United States, Italy and Spain provided acute and convalescent COVID-19 samples. PBMCs, B-cell-depleted T cells, or T cells were the source of the cDNA or gDNA that made up the material.

Germline V CDR1 and CDR2: SEHNR, FQNEAQ (reference sequence). There are 12 residues in the CDR3. Deletions cut 6 bases from V and 0 bases from J, with 6 bases between. Authors' methods: Researchers report that nucleated cell counts were estimated from reference gene primer amplification. Clones were read by immunoSEQ multiplex PCR, and TCRdb kept only the in-frame ones, dropping some. D and trimming come from the DNA, and the V and J calls and clone size come from that table. The sample includes 90,000 to 120,000 clones, approximately 88% of them seen just once. What was sequenced was peripheral blood. The V call is TRBV7-9, the J call TRBJ2-7; a weak D match, TRBD1 (5 bases). The receptor was isolated from a human donor in a cohort sampled during active COVID-19. CDR3 amino acids: CASRTGSYEQYF. The CDR3 nucleotides read TGTGCCAGCAGAACAGGCTCCTACGAGCAGTACTTC.